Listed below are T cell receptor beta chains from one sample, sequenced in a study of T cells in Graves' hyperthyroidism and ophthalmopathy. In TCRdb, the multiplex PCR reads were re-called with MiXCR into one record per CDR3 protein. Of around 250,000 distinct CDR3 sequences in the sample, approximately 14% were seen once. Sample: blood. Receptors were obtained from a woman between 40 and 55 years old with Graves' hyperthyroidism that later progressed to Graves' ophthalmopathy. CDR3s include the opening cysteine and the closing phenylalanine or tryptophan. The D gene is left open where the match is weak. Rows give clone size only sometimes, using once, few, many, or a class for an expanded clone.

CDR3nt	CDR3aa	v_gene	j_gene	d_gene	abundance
TGTGCCAGCAGCCAACGGGGACAGGGTATCCAAGAGACCCAGTACTTC	CASSQRGQGIQETQYF	TRBV3-1	TRBJ2-5	TRBD1	many
TGTGCCAGCAGCTTAGGTCTAGCGGGTACTGAGCAGTTCTTC	CASSLGLAGTEQFF	TRBV11-3	TRBJ2-1	TRBD2	many
TGTGCCAGCAGACCCGGACAGGCGCAGAACACTGAAGCTTTCTTT	CASRPGQAQNTEAFF	TRBV6-1	TRBJ1-1	TRBD1	-
TGTGCCAGCAGCGAGCCCGGGACAGCTTCCTACGAGCAGTACTTC	CASSEPGTASYEQYF	TRBV5-8	TRBJ2-7	TRBD1	few
TGCAGCGTGTACGTTGAGACCCAGTACTTC	CSVYVETQYF	TRBV29-1	TRBJ2-5	-	many
TGTGCCTGGAGCCTGACAGGCCTGAACACTGAAGCTTTCTTT	CAWSLTGLNTEAFF	TRBV30	TRBJ1-1	-	-
TGTGCCACCAGCAGAGATCCCCCGGGCGGGAGGGCCTTCGTGGATACGCAGTATTTT	CATSRDPPGGRAFVDTQYF	TRBV15	TRBJ2-3	TRBD2	many
TGTGCCAGTAGTCCCTCCGGACGGAATCAGCCCCAGCATTTT	CASSPSGRNQPQHF	TRBV19	TRBJ1-5	-	-
TGTGCCAGCAGCCAAGGGGACAGCTATGGCTACACCTTC	CASSQGDSYGYTF	TRBV3-1	TRBJ1-2	TRBD1	many
TGTGCCAGCAGCTTAGCGGCAGATACGCAGTATTTT	CASSLAADTQYF	TRBV7-9	TRBJ2-3	-	many
TGCGCCAGCAGCCAATACCCTAGCGGGAGTAGCTCCTACAATGAGCAGTTCTTC	CASSQYPSGSSSYNEQFF	TRBV5-1	TRBJ2-1	TRBD2	many
TGTGCCAGCAGAACAGAGGGGGAGCTGTTTTTT	CASRTEGELFF	TRBV28	TRBJ2-2	-	many
TGTGCCAGCAGCCAAGACTGGGGGGGCCCGGTTTCCTACAATGAGCAGTTCTTC	CASSQDWGGPVSYNEQFF	TRBV3-1	TRBJ2-1	-	few
TGTGCCAGCAGCTCGCAACTTGGCCGTAACACTGAAGCTTTCTTT	CASSSQLGRNTEAFF	TRBV13	TRBJ1-1	-	many
TGTGCCAGCAGCCTCACAGGGGAGGACGAGCAGTACTTC	CASSLTGEDEQYF	TRBV6-1	TRBJ2-7	-	many
TGTGCCAGCAGCTTGATCTCATACTATGGCTACACCTTC	CASSLISYYGYTF	TRBV7-9	TRBJ1-2	-	many
TGTGCCAGCAGCCACCCGACAGTGGTTGGTTATGGCTACACCTTC	CASSHPTVVGYGYTF	TRBV3-1	TRBJ1-2	-	-
TGTGCCATCAGTGCAGACTGGAACACTGAAGCTTTCTTT	CAISADWNTEAFF	TRBV10-3	TRBJ1-1	-	many
TGTGCCAGTAGTAACCAAGGGTCATTGCAGCAGTACTTC	CASSNQGSLQQYF	TRBV19	TRBJ2-7	-	few
TGTGCCAGCAGACCCCCCCTGGGGACCAACGGCTACACCTTC	CASRPPLGTNGYTF	TRBV12-3/TRBV12-4	TRBJ1-2	-	many
TGTGCCAGCAGCGTGGGGCCGTCCGGTCAGCCCCAGCATTTT	CASSVGPSGQPQHF	TRBV9	TRBJ1-5	-	many
TGTGCCAGCTCACCTACCCATCCCGAGACCCAGTACTTC	CASSPTHPETQYF	TRBV18	TRBJ2-5	-	many
TGCGCCAGCAGGGGGTCTCTGGGGACCGGAGAGACCCAGTACTTC	CASRGSLGTGETQYF	TRBV5-1	TRBJ2-5	-	few
TGCAGTGCTAGCCCCCCTTTTAGCAATCAGCCCCAGCATTTT	CSASPPFSNQPQHF	TRBV20-1	TRBJ1-5	-	many
TGTGCCAGCAGCCCGGCGGGAAAGGGGGGGGCCAACGTCCTGACTTTC	CASSPAGKGGANVLTF	TRBV12-3/TRBV12-4	TRBJ2-6	-	many
TGTGCCAGCAGCCTGGGACAGGGTGTCGCCTACGAGCAGTACTTC	CASSLGQGVAYEQYF	TRBV6-1	TRBJ2-7	TRBD1	many
TGTGCCAGCTCACCGGTTGGGGACAGGGTCCTGAAAGAGACCCAGTACTTC	CASSPVGDRVLKETQYF	TRBV18	TRBJ2-5	TRBD1	many
TGTGCCAGCAGCTTGCTGGGAGGAGCGGGAGCTTCGGGCACCGGGGAGCTGTTTTTT	CASSLLGGAGASGTGELFF	TRBV5-4	TRBJ2-2	TRBD2	few
TGTGCCAGCAAGACTAGCGGAGCTTACAATGAGCAGTTCTTC	CASKTSGAYNEQFF	TRBV2	TRBJ2-1	TRBD2	many
TGCAGTGACGGGACAGCAAATCAGCCCCAGCATTTT	CSDGTANQPQHF	TRBV20-1	TRBJ1-5	TRBD1	few
TGTGCCAGCAGCCACAAAACAGGGGGGAAATACGAGCAGTACTTC	CASSHKTGGKYEQYF	TRBV3-1	TRBJ2-7	TRBD1	-
TGTGCCAGCATAGGGGACAGTCCCAACATTCAGTACTTC	CASIGDSPNIQYF	TRBV2	TRBJ2-4	TRBD1	-
TGTGCCCCCCCCCCTGTCGATTTAGGGGCCAACGTCCTGACTTTC	CAPPPVDLGANVLTF	TRBV15	TRBJ2-6	-	few
TGTGCCAGTAGTCTACAGGTTCAAGAGACCCAGTACTTC	CASSLQVQETQYF	TRBV19	TRBJ2-5	-	many
TGTGCCAGCAGTTTTCCTGGTACTAGCGGGAACTACGAGCAGTACTTC	CASSFPGTSGNYEQYF	TRBV28	TRBJ2-7	TRBD2	many
TGTGCCAGCTCACCTTCCTCGGGACCCCGGGAGACCCAGTACTTC	CASSPSSGPRETQYF	TRBV18	TRBJ2-5	-	many
TGTGCCAGCAGTAACCCCCTGGGAGGGGTAACCTTC	CASSNPLGGVTF	TRBV6-2/TRBV6-3	TRBJ1-2	-	-
TGTGCCAGCAGTGAATGGGTCAGGGACAACTATGGCTACACCTTC	CASSEWVRDNYGYTF	TRBV6-1	TRBJ1-2	-	many
TGCGCCAGCAGCTTGGCCTTTAGTAGCGGGCCTTATAGCACAGATACGCAGTATTTT	CASSLAFSSGPYSTDTQYF	TRBV5-1	TRBJ2-3	TRBD2	-
TGCAGTGCGTGGGGACTGTTACAAGAGACCCAGTACTTC	CSAWGLLQETQYF	TRBV20-1	TRBJ2-5	-	many
TGTGCCAGCAGCTCCGGCGGTGGGACTAGCTTTTACAATGAGCAGTTCTTC	CASSSGGGTSFYNEQFF	TRBV7-9	TRBJ2-1	TRBD2	-